The next 17 T cell receptor beta chains were all read from a single sample in a study of blood T cell repertoires in COVID-19. TCRdb's copy holds only in-frame clones and misses some; the assay was immunoSEQ multiplex PCR. The sample carries about 74,000 clones, roughly nine tenths recorded once. Specimen: peripheral blood. All receptors come from a human donor in a cohort sampled during active COVID-19.

The chain couples TRBV27 to TRBJ1-1; D call uncertain. CDR1 is MNHEY, CDR2 SMNVEV, per germline (reference sequence). The CDR3 loop spans 13 amino acids. The ends were cut back, 2 bases at V and 7 bases at J, with 11 bases in the middle. Here the CDR3 reads CASSLAEGFEAFF. DNA for the CDR3: TGTGCCAGCAGTTTAGCTGAGGGTTTTGAAGCTTTCTTT.

The gene calls are TRBV6-6 and TRBJ2-1; 12 positions match TRBD2. Germline V CDR1 and CDR2: MNHNY, SVGAGI (reference sequence). The CDR3 length is 16 residues. V trimming: 5 bases; J trimming: 4 bases; junction bases outside the gene matches: 6. The CDR3 bases are TGTGCCAGCAGTCTAGCGGGAGGGCCGGGTTACAATGAGCAGTTCTTC. This encodes CASSLAGGPGYNEQFF.

The V call is TRBV6-6, the J call TRBJ2-2; 14 bases are a match to TRBD2. Looked up from germline, CDR1 is MNHNY and CDR2 is SVGAGI (reference sequence). V was clipped by 5 bases and J by 1 base; unmatched bases: 6. CDR3 length equals 18 residues. CDR3 sequence: CASSPTSGRVKNTGELFF. In nucleotides, the CDR3 is TGTGCCAGCAGTCCGACTAGCGGGAGGGTGAAGAACACCGGGGAGCTGTTTTTT.

This clone was found a few times. The chain employs TRBV27 and TRBJ1-6, with unresolved D. The CDR3 length is 16 residues. Germline V lookup: CDR1 MNHEY, CDR2 SMNVEV (reference sequence). Deletions cut 5 bases from V and 6 bases from J, with 17 bases between. The CDR3 here is CASSPRIESGNSPLHF. As DNA, the CDR3 is TGTGCCAGCAGTCCCAGGATCGAAAGTGGTAATTCACCCCTCCACTTT.

This clone was detected once. The chain carries TRBV5-1 and TRBJ1-1, with 10 bases identical to TRBD1. With 4 bases clipped from V and 8 bases from J, the junction kept 14 bases outside the gene matches. Per the germline V gene, CDR1 is SGHRS and CDR2 is YFSETQ. The CDR3 consists of 16 residues. CDR3 DNA sequence: TGCGCCAGCAGCCCTGGGAGGGGACAGGGGACCCAAGAAGCTTTCTTT. It encodes CASSPGRGQGTQEAFF.

The V gene is TRBV2, the J gene TRBJ2-7, with 8 bases matching TRBD2. The germline CDR1 and CDR2 sequences are SNHLY and FYNNEI. J was trimmed by 5 bases and V by 6 bases; bases with no gene match: 6. The CDR3 is made up of 13 amino acids. CDR3 DNA: TGTGCCAGCAGGGGGACTAGAGCGAACGAGCAGTACTTC. Encoded protein: CASRGTRANEQYF. Together with reference TRBV2 and TRBJ2-7, the CDR3 gives the full variable domain: EPEVTQTPSHQVTQMGQEVILRCVPISNHLYFYWYRQILGQKVEFLVSFYNNEISEKSEIFDDQFSVERPDGSNFTLKIRSTKLEDSAMYFCASRGTRANEQYFGPGTRLTVT.

This clone was seen a handful of times. The gene calls are TRBV10-3 and TRBJ1-6, with D tentatively TRBD1 (6 bases). V was trimmed by 0 bases and J by 9 bases, leaving 15 bases between them. The germline gives CDR1 ENHRY, CDR2 SYGVKD. The CDR3 has 16 residues. CDR3 nucleotides: TGTGCCATCAGTGAGTCCCCGACGGGGGGCGGTTCACCCCTCCACTTT. This translates into CAISESPTGGGSPLHF.

This chain links TRBV6-5 with TRBJ2-7; perhaps TRBD1 as D (5 bases). V dropped 2 bases and J dropped 3 bases, with 11 bases sitting between them. The CDR3 runs 14 residues. Germline loops: CDR1 MNHEY, CDR2 SVGAGI. CDR3 protein: CASSYPRQLYEQYF. As DNA, the CDR3 is TGTGCCAGCAGTTACCCGAGACAGCTCTACGAGCAGTACTTC.

CDR3 bases: TGTGCCAGCTCACCGGGCGGGAGGGCCTCCTACGAGCAGTACTTC. Protein sequence: CASSPGGRASYEQYF. The genes are TRBV18 and TRBJ2-7, with TRBD2 matching over 9 bases. J lost 0 bases, V lost 3 bases, and 3 bases had no gene match. CDR1 is KGHSH and CDR2 is LQKENI in the germline V gene. This CDR3 spans 15 amino acids.

V and J are TRBV28 and TRBJ2-7; 8 nucleotides align to TRBD2. Germline trimming cut 6 bases from V and 9 bases from J; bases unmatched to any gene: 7. The CDR3 runs 12 residues. Germline loops: CDR1 MDHEN, CDR2 SYDVKM. CDR3 loop: CASSALRGGQYF. Here the CDR3 DNA reads TGTGCCAGCAGCGCACTCCGGGGGGGGCAGTACTTC.

This clone has just a few counts. CDR3: CASSRGGVDYEQYF. The CDR3 nucleotides read TGTGCCAGCAGCCGCGGGGGGGTAGACTACGAGCAGTACTTC. J is TRBJ2-7 and V is TRBV6-6, with 9 bases matching TRBD2. J was trimmed by 3 bases and V by 6 bases; bases with no gene match: 6. Germline CDR1 MNHNY, CDR2 SVGAGI (reference sequence). The CDR3 contains 14 residues.

The chain couples TRBV12-3 or TRBV12-4 to TRBJ2-3, with 7 bases identical to TRBD2. V lost 2 bases to trimming and J lost 8 bases; unmatched junction nucleotides: 4. The CDR3 consists of 13 residues. The CDR3 DNA reads TGTGCCAGCAGTTTAAGGGACTATGGTACGCAGTATTTT. It codes for CASSLRDYGTQYF.

V is TRBV4-3 and J is TRBJ1-5, with 8 bases aligning to TRBD1. Losses at the gene ends were 3 bases for V and 6 bases for J; bases not matched to a gene: 4. In germline, CDR1 is LGHNA, CDR2 YSLEER. The length of the CDR3 is 14 residues. The CDR3 spells CASSQRTGGQPQHF. In nucleotides, the CDR3 is TGCGCCAGCAGCCAGAGAACAGGGGGTCAGCCCCAGCATTTT.

The chain joins TRBV2 to TRBJ1-1; the match to TRBD1 covers 8 bases. The CDR3 runs to 16 residues. After removal of 4 bases from V and 0 bases from J, the junction contained 7 bases not matched to a gene. The germline V gene has CDR1 SNHLY and CDR2 FYNNEI. This CDR3 is CASSGGTGLMNTEAFF. DNA for the CDR3: TGTGCCAGCAGTGGGGGGACAGGATTAATGAACACTGAAGCTTTCTTT.

The V gene is TRBV30, the J gene TRBJ1-6; D is unresolved. There are 16 residues in the CDR3. The V end was cut by 3 bases, the J end by 7 bases, with 19 bases between. Germline V CDR1 and CDR2: GTSNPN, SVGIG (reference sequence). The CDR3 region is CAWRARPASENSPLHF. As DNA, the CDR3 is TGTGCCTGGAGGGCCCGTCCCGCATCAGAAAATTCACCCCTCCACTTT.

The chain is built from TRBV30 and TRBJ2-1; 12 nucleotides match TRBD2. Germline V gives CDR1 GTSNPN, CDR2 SVGIG (reference sequence). The CDR3 spans 20 residues. The V segment lost 0 bases and the J segment 6 bases; nucleotides outside the gene matches: 18. The CDR3: CAWSVGFYETSGRGGNEQFF. Here the CDR3 DNA reads TGTGCCTGGAGTGTCGGATTTTATGAGACTAGCGGGAGAGGGGGCAATGAGCAGTTCTTC.

The chain combines TRBV10-3 with TRBJ1-1; the D is unclear. CDR3 length: 14 residues. Germline V lookup: CDR1 ENHRY, CDR2 SYGVKD. The V end was cut by 4 bases, the J end by 1 base, with 10 bases between. The CDR3 reads CAISVGRENTEAFF. CDR3 nucleotide sequence: TGTGCCATCAGTGTAGGGAGGGAGAACACTGAAGCTTTCTTT.